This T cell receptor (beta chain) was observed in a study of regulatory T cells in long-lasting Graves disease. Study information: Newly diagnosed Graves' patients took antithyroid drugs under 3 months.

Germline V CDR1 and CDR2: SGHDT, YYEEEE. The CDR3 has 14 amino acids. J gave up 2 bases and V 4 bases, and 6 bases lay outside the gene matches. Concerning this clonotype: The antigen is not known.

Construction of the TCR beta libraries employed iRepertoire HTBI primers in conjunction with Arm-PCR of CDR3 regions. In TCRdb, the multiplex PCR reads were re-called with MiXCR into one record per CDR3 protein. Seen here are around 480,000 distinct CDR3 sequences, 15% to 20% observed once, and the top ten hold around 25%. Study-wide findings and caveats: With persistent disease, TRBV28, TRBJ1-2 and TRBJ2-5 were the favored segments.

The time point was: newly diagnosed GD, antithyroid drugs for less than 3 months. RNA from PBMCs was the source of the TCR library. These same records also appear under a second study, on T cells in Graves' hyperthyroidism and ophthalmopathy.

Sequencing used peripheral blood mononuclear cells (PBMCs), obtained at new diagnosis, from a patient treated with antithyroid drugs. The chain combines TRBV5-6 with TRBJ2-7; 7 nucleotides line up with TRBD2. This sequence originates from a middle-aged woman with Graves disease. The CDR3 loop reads CASSPGGTAYEQYF. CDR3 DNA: TGTGCCAGCAGCCCCGGGGGGACCGCCTACGAGCAGTACTTC.